One and the same sample provided the 10 T cell receptor beta chains below, sequenced in a study of T cell responses to AZD1222 COVID-19 vaccine. Some clones are missing from TCRdb's copy, which holds only in-frame ones; the method was immunoSEQ multiplex PCR. The table shows 150,000 or so clones, with roughly 92% occurring only once. The source material was peripheral blood, sampled on day 0 of AZD1222 vaccination. The receptor set was obtained from an adult in good health.

The CDR3 region has the DNA TGTGCCGGGAGCCAGGGGAGGGGTCAGCCCCAGCATTTT. Its translation: CAGSQGRGQPQHF. The chain links TRBV19 to TRBJ1-5; D possibly corresponds to TRBD1 (6 bases). The CDR3 contains 13 residues. Germline V lookup: CDR1 LNHDA, CDR2 SQIVND (reference sequence). V lost 11 bases, J lost 6 bases, and 17 bases lay in between.

V gene TRBV5-6 combines with J gene TRBJ1-1, with unresolved D. The V and J ends lost 2 bases and 7 bases respectively, with 6 bases between them. The CDR3 runs 11 residues. Germline V gene sequence: CDR1 SGHDT, CDR2 YYEEEE. DNA of the CDR3: TGTGCCAGCAGCTTCGACGGTGAAGCTTTCTTT. It yields the protein CASSFDGEAFF.

The rearrangement links TRBV28 to TRBJ1-4, with a weak D call TRBD1 (6 bases). V lost 6 bases to trimming and J lost 8 bases, with 22 bases between them. The CDR3 extends over 16 amino acids. Germline assignment: CDR1 MDHEN and CDR2 SYDVKM. The CDR3 sequence is CASSQNRGGAAEKLFF. The CDR3 nucleotides read TGTGCCAGCAGCCAGAATAGGGGGGGCGCGGCGGAAAAACTGTTTTTT. The full variable domain, completed using reference TRBV28 and TRBJ1-4, is DVKVTQSSRYLVKRTGEKVFLECVQDMDHENMFWYRQDPGLGLRLIYFSYDVKMKEKGDIPEGYSVSREKKERFSLILESASTNQTSMYLCASSQNRGGAAEKLFFGSGTQLSVL.

The chain joins TRBV10-2 to TRBJ2-5; no definite D call. The CDR3 covers 16 residues. Trimming left V 0 bases short and J 5 bases short, with 16 bases between. Germline assignment: CDR1 WSHSY and CDR2 SAAADI. The CDR3 spells CASSESTRSVWETQYF. In nucleotides, the CDR3 is TGCGCCAGCAGTGAGTCGACCAGGTCGGTTTGGGAGACCCAGTACTTC.

J is TRBJ2-7 and V is TRBV14; the D is unclear. Between the trimmed V and J ends, which lost 3 bases and 4 bases, there was a span of 7 bases. Germline V gene data show CDR1 as SGHDN and CDR2 as FVKESK. The CDR3 length is 12 residues. CDR3: CASSHSSYEQYF. Here the CDR3 DNA reads TGTGCCAGCAGCCACTCAAGTTACGAGCAGTACTTC. Full variable domain (rest looked up from reference TRBV14 and TRBJ2-7): EAGVTQFPSHSVIEKGQTVTLRCDPISGHDNLYWYRRVMGKEIKFLLHFVKESKQDESGMPNNRFLAERTGGTYSTLKVQPAELEDSGVYFCASSHSSYEQYFGPGTRLTVT.

V gene TRBV4-1 combines with J gene TRBJ2-1, with D tentatively TRBD1 or TRBD2 (5 bases each). Trimming took 3 bases from V and 5 from J, leaving 5 bases between them. Germline assignment: CDR1 MGHRA and CDR2 YSYEKL. The CDR3 runs to 12 residues. Here the CDR3 reads CASSQGDNEQFF. The CDR3 region has the DNA TGCGCCAGCAGCCAGGGGGACAATGAGCAGTTCTTC.

The V call is TRBV28, the J call TRBJ1-6; the D gene is possibly TRBD1 (6 bases). This CDR3 comprises 14 residues. V lost 7 bases and J lost 7, with 14 bases in between. From germline, CDR1 is MDHEN and CDR2 SYDVKM. The CDR3 loop reads CASNRDNLNSPLHF. CDR3 DNA sequence: TGTGCCAGCAACCGGGACAATTTAAATTCACCCCTCCACTTT.

This chain uses TRBV5-5 with TRBJ2-7, with D maybe TRBD2 (5 bases). Germline-derived CDR1 and CDR2 are SGHKS and YYEKEE (reference sequence). The germline V and J ends were trimmed by 1 base and 5 bases, with 10 bases remaining between them. This CDR3 contains 13 residues. The CDR3 sequence is CASSLPGRDEQYF. The CDR3 DNA reads TGTGCCAGCAGCTTGCCTGGGAGAGACGAGCAGTACTTC.

J is TRBJ2-7 and V is TRBV28; tentatively, D is TRBD1 (5 bases). In germline, CDR1 is MDHEN, CDR2 SYDVKM. The CDR3 is 14 amino acids. The CDR3 region has the DNA TGTGCTCTGAATGATCGGGCAGGGAAGTACGAGCAGTACTTC. Translated: CALNDRAGKYEQYF.

The J gene is TRBJ2-7, the V gene TRBV28; D not resolved. The V end was cut by 6 bases, the J end by 5 bases, with 23 bases between. From germline, CDR1 is MDHEN and CDR2 SYDVKM. The CDR3 has 16 amino acids. The CDR3 protein is CASRPILSFSQNEQYF. CDR3 bases: TGTGCCAGCAGGCCCATTCTCTCCTTCTCTCAGAACGAGCAGTACTTC. The complete variable domain, with remaining parts taken from reference TRBV28 and TRBJ2-7, reads DVKVTQSSRYLVKRTGEKVFLECVQDMDHENMFWYRQDPGLGLRLIYFSYDVKMKEKGDIPEGYSVSREKKERFSLILESASTNQTSMYLCASRPILSFSQNEQYFGPGTRLTVT.